This T cell receptor (beta chain) was sequenced in a study of OX40 agonist ivuxolimab in advanced cancers. The overall study: Those enrolled were about 82% male, with a mean age of roughly 60 years and ages from roughly 20 to 85. Prior anti-PD-1, anti-PD-L1 or anti-CTLA-4 therapy did not bar entry, and about 40% had some.

Study-wide results and limits: At doses 0.1 to 3.0 mg/kg, CD4+ and CD8+ clones expanded.

The protocol was immunoSEQ multiplex PCR, while the TCRdb copy is restricted to in-frame clones and leaves out a portion. The table records 90,000 to 120,000 clones, 75% to 95% of them present only once. Germline-derived CDR1 and CDR2 are SQVTM and ANQGSEA. After removal of 5 bases from V and 9 bases from J, the junction contained 7 bases not matched to a gene. CDR3 length: 13 residues. Regarding this clone: What it recognizes is unknown.

The receptor was derived from an adult with an advanced solid tumor such as melanoma, head and neck, liver or kidney cancer. The sample was CD4+ or CD8+ T cells sorted from blood, taken in a trial of the OX40 agonist ivuxolimab. The chain has TRBV29-1 and TRBJ2-1; 10 positions match TRBD2. In nucleotides, the CDR3 is TGCAGCGTTAACCGGCTAGCGGGAGTTGAGCAGTTCTTC. This translates into CSVNRLAGVEQFF.